A single sample gave rise to the 16 T cell receptor beta chains below, sequenced in a study of blood T cell repertoires in COVID-19. Sequencing was performed with immunoSEQ multiplex PCR; in TCRdb, only in-frame clones are kept and a portion is missing. Counted here are about 68,000 clones, 75% to 90% occurring once; the ten biggest clones make up under 6.5%. Sequencing was performed on peripheral blood. These receptors came from a man older than 75 with COVID-19, enrolled during active disease.

This chain uses TRBV20-1 with TRBJ1-2, with 9 bases identical to TRBD1. The CDR3 totals 15 residues. Germline values: CDR1 DFQATT, CDR2 SNEGSKA (reference sequence). Losses at the gene ends were 3 bases for V and 7 bases for J; bases not matched to a gene: 12. The CDR3 loop reads CSASASGTGWIGYTF. The CDR3 DNA follows: TGCAGTGCTAGTGCCTCCGGGACAGGGTGGATTGGCTACACCTTC.

This chain uses TRBV5-6 with TRBJ2-7, with 8 bases that match TRBD1. The trim removed 6 bases at V and 3 bases at J, leaving 14 bases unmatched. The CDR3 length is 16 residues. Germline V gene lookup returns CDR1 SGHDT and CDR2 YYEEEE. Here the CDR3 reads CASNPPGQGVGYEQYF. The DNA of the CDR3 is TGTGCCAGCAACCCACCTGGACAGGGTGTAGGCTACGAGCAGTACTTC.

V gene TRBV7-2 combines with J gene TRBJ1-2, with 7 bases identical to TRBD1. CDR3 length: 14 amino acids. J lost 4 bases, V lost 5 bases, and 7 bases had no gene match. Germline CDR1 is SGHTA and CDR2 is FQGNSA. CDR3 bases: TGTGCCAGCAGCCCTGGACAGGAGTTCTATGGCTACACCTTC. This gives the protein CASSPGQEFYGYTF.

This clone was recorded many times. This chain joins TRBV29-1 and TRBJ1-1, with D maybe TRBD1 (5 bases). V shed 4 bases and J shed 1 base, with 10 bases lying between them. This CDR3 has 13 amino acids. Germline lookup yields CDR1 SQVTM and CDR2 ANQGSEA. The DNA of the CDR3 is TGCAGCGTTGGGGCAGGGAAGAACACTGAAGCTTTCTTT. It yields the protein CSVGAGKNTEAFF.

This clone was picked up a small number of times. V is TRBV7-7 and J is TRBJ2-1, with 9 positions matching TRBD1. V shed 4 bases, J shed 8 bases, and the junction held 6 bases outside the gene matches. The CDR3 has 14 amino acids. Germline-derived CDR1 and CDR2 are SSHAT and FNYEAQ (reference sequence). The CDR3 reads CASSSGTGLDEQFF. The DNA for the CDR3 is TGTGCCAGCAGCTCCGGGACAGGGTTGGATGAGCAGTTCTTC.

The chain is built from TRBV12-3 or TRBV12-4 and TRBJ1-2; possible D gene TRBD1, 6 bases. There are 13 residues in the CDR3. Trimming left V 6 bases short and J 4 bases short, with 12 bases between. DNA of the CDR3: TGTGCCAGCAGAATACAGGGAGCCTATGGCTACACCTTC. Protein sequence: CASRIQGAYGYTF.

This clone has only a few counts. The identical CDR3 is also encoded by other nucleotide sequences in the sample. This sequence joins TRBV18 and TRBJ1-2; D possibly corresponds to TRBD1 (5 bases). Trimming shortened V by 6 bases and J by 4 bases, and 12 bases separated the two germline ends. The CDR3 spans 13 residues. Germline loops: CDR1 KGHSH, CDR2 LQKENI. This chain's CDR3 is CASSPGGGYGYTF. CDR3 nucleotides: TGTGCCAGCTCCCCGGGGGGGGGCTATGGCTACACCTTC.

The chain employs TRBV4-1 and TRBJ1-1, with D perhaps TRBD1 (5 bases). There are 14 residues in the CDR3. The V and J ends lost 4 bases and 1 base respectively, with 10 bases between them. CDR1 is MGHRA, CDR2 YSYEKL, per germline. The chain's CDR3 is CASSPRQRNTEAFF. The CDR3 DNA reads as TGCGCCAGCAGCCCGAGACAGCGGAACACTGAAGCTTTCTTT.

The V and J genes are TRBV7-9 and TRBJ2-1; D uncertain. Per germline, CDR1 SEHNR and CDR2 FQNEAQ (reference sequence). There are 14 residues in the CDR3. V gave up 1 base and J gave up 7 bases, with 11 bases separating them. The CDR3 bases are TGTGCCAGCAGCTTAGAGCCCAACCGAAATGAGCAGTTCTTC. Translation gives CASSLEPNRNEQFF.

CDR3 protein: CASSNLGTGVEQFF. In DNA form, the CDR3 reads TGTGCCAGCAGCAACCTCGGGACAGGGGTTGAGCAGTTCTTC. This chain uses TRBV21-1 with TRBJ2-1; the DNA was not compared with TRBD1, the D call given in the table. TRBV21-1 is shown as a pseudogene. The CDR3 runs 14 residues.

This chain uses TRBV5-1 with TRBJ1-1, with D unclear. Germline loops: CDR1 SGHRS, CDR2 YFSETQ. CDR3 length: 13 amino acids. V lost 4 bases to trimming and J lost 6 bases, with 13 bases between them. CDR3 in DNA: TGCGCCAGCAGCCTCGGTAGGCAGGCTGAAGCTTTCTTT. As protein: CASSLGRQAEAFF.

The chain recombines TRBV15 with TRBJ1-5; D call uncertain. This CDR3 region has 15 residues. The V gene's germline CDR1 is LNHNV and CDR2 YYDKDF (reference sequence). V gave up 0 bases and J gave up 7 bases, with 13 bases separating them. Written as DNA, the CDR3 is TGTGCCACCAGCAGAGAAAGGAGACCAAAACAGCCCCAGCATTTT. Amino acids: CATSRERRPKQPQHF.

The chain joins TRBV19 to TRBJ1-5; no clear D. Germline CDR1 and CDR2: LNHDA and SQIVND (reference sequence). This CDR3 is 13 amino acids long. The V gene lost 3 bases and the J gene lost 5 bases, with 8 bases spanning the gap. CDR3 sequence: CASSMNKDQPQHF. The CDR3 DNA sequence: TGTGCCAGTAGTATGAACAAAGATCAGCCCCAGCATTTT.

This chain links TRBV19 with TRBJ1-1; no clear D gene. Per the germline V gene, CDR1 is LNHDA and CDR2 is SQIVND (reference sequence). The V gene lost 5 bases and the J gene lost 0 bases, with 7 bases spanning the gap. The CDR3 sequence is 13 residues long. For the CDR3, the DNA is TGTGCCAGTAGTCCTTACATGAACACTGAAGCTTTCTTT. This translates into CASSPYMNTEAFF.

This clone has more than one count but fewer than ten. V is TRBV5-1 and J is TRBJ1-1; a weak D match, TRBD1 (6 bases). V dropped 0 bases and J dropped 1 base, with 7 bases sitting between them. Germline V gene sequence: CDR1 SGHRS, CDR2 YFSETQ. The CDR3 totals 14 residues. The CDR3 nucleotides read TGCGCCAGCAGCTTGGACAGGGAGAACACTGAAGCTTTCTTT. Translated, it gives CASSLDRENTEAFF.

This clone has a handful of counts. The chain carries TRBV5-6 and TRBJ2-7; 8 nucleotides align to TRBD2. The V segment lost 6 bases and the J segment 4 bases; nucleotides outside the gene matches: 3. This CDR3 is 12 amino acids long. Germline values: CDR1 SGHDT, CDR2 YYEEEE. CDR3 coding DNA: TGTGCCAGCACCTCGGGAGGGTACGAGCAGTACTTC. This translates into CASTSGGYEQYF.